This T cell receptor (beta chain) emerged from a study of T cells in localized non-small cell lung cancer. Repertoires were generated with immunoSEQ multiplex PCR, while TCRdb's copy carries only in-frame clones and drops some. This sample has about 70,000 clones; about 90% occur once, and the top ten carry about a fifth. This sample comprised peripheral blood, obtained before any cancer treatment. The receptor was derived from a male donor at least 60 years old with stage III squamous cell lung carcinoma.

The CDR3 is CASSQRQGGTEAFF. CDR3 nucleotides: TGTGCCAGCAGCCAACGACAGGGAGGCACTGAAGCTTTCTTT. This chain joins TRBV4-2 and TRBJ1-1, with TRBD1 matching 7 bases. The CDR3 sequence is 14 residues long. Germline loops: CDR1 LGHNA, CDR2 YNFKEQ. After removal of 2 bases from V and 4 bases from J, the junction contained 4 bases not matched to a gene.